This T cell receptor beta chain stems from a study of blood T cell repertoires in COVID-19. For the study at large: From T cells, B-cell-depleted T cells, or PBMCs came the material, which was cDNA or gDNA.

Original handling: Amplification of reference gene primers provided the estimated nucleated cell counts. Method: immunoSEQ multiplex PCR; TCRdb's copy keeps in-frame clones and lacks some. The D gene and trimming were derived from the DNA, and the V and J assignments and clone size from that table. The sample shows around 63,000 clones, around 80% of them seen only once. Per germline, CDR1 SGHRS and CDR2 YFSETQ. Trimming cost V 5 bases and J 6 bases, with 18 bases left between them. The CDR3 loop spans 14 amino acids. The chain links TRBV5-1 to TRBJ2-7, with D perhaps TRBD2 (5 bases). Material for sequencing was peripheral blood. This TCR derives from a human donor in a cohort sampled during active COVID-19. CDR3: CASSIRDGSREQYF. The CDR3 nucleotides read TGCGCCAGCAGTATACGGGATGGAAGTCGCGAGCAGTACTTC.